This T cell receptor (beta chain) was recovered during a study of blood T cell repertoires in COVID-19. As for the study in general: Acute and convalescent COVID-19 samples came from the United States, Italy and Spain.

V was clipped by 4 bases and J by 4 bases, with 11 bases between them. CDR3 size: 13 residues. CDR1 and CDR2 from the germline V gene are SGHRS and YFSETQ. The authors' processing: How many nucleated cells were present was estimated from reference gene primer amplification. TCRdb's copy holds only in-frame clones and misses some; the assay was immunoSEQ multiplex PCR. From that table come the V and J calls and clone size; the DNA was used to work out D and trimming. This table has about 150,000 clones, about 87% appearing once. During active infection, Seattle patients enrolled and were then monitored through disease.

The chain couples TRBV5-1 to TRBJ1-2; D not resolved. Specimen: peripheral blood. The TCR comes from a human donor with COVID-19, enrolled during active disease. The donor label of this sample is uncertain. The DNA of the CDR3 is TGCGCCAGCAGCCCGACACCTCCCTATGGCTACACCTTC. Its translation is CASSPTPPYGYTF.